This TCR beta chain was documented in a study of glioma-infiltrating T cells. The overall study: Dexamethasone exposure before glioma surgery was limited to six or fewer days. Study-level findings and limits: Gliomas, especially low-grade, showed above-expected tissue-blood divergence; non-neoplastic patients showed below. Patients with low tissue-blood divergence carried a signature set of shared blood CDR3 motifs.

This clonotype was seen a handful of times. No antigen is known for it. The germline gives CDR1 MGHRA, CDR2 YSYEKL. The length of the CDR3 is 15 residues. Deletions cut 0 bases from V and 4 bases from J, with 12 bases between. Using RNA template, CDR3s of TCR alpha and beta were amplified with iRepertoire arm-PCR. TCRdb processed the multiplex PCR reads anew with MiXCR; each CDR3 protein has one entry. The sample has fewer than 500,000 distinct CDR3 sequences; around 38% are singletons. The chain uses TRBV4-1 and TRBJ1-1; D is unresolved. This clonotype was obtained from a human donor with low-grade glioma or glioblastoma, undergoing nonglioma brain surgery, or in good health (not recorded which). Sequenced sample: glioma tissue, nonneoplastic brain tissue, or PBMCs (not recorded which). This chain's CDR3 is CASSQEGADGTEAFF. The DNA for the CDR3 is TGCGCCAGCAGCCAAGAAGGTGCGGACGGCACTGAAGCTTTCTTT.